The rows below give T cell receptor beta chains drawn from one sample of a study of shared T cell receptors in the human thymus. Measured with immunoSEQ multiplex PCR; TCRdb has only the in-frame clones, and not every one. Of some 660,000 clones listed, 80% to 90% are singletons. The sample was also reused in another study, on human thymus T cells.

The material sequenced was thymocytes. The receptors were sampled from a boy younger than two with a congenital heart defect. Both conserved end residues are trimmed from each CDR3.

j_call v_call cdr3_aa
TRBJ2-7 TRBV5-8 ASSFTGTPMYEQY
TRBJ2-1 TRBV25-1 ASRGALANEQF
TRBJ1-4 TRBV5-1 ASSIGQMNEKLF
TRBJ2-1 TRBV5-4 ASSPLNRGFYNEQF
TRBJ1-1 TRBV7-6 ASSSHGGTKHMNTEAF
TRBJ2-7 TRBV7-6 ASSLGQGVNEQY
TRBJ2-1 TRBV5-1 ASSLRTDPRPLHNEQF
TRBJ1-6 TRBV5-1 ASSSSRDRGWSPLH
TRBJ2-7 TRBV7-2 ASSYETSGDYEQY
TRBJ2-4 TRBV27 ASSPQWDRGPKNIQY
TRBJ2-3 TRBV7-9 ASSPGGATGNGTDTQY
TRBJ2-2 TRBV7-6 ASSPLPLNTGELF
TRBJ1-5 TRBV7-8 ASSYLRDQPQH
TRBJ2-2 TRBV15 ATSRDKDLAGTGELF
TRBJ2-1 TRBV6-4 ASSAVPTTAPLYEQF
TRBJ2-7 TRBV4-1 ASSQDKGVGAEQY
TRBJ1-1 TRBV28 ASSPFRTGNTEAF
TRBJ1-1 TRBV5-4 ASRSTGDTEAF
TRBJ2-1 TRBV9 ASSHVGTSGRDEQF
TRBJ2-7 TRBV12-5 ASGLRAGVGYEQY
TRBJ2-1 TRBV19 ASSSGPPLV
TRBJ2-5 TRBV7-9 ASSFINDRDRGETQY
TRBJ2-7 TRBV10-3 AISSQGPSYEQY
TRBJ1-1 TRBV9 ASSAGGREDTEAF
TRBJ1-1 TRBV7-8 ASSPDGGSYAEAF
TRBJ2-7 TRBV11-2 ASSLDKSWQY
TRBJ2-2 TRBV28 ASSPVTPTGELF
TRBJ2-7 TRBV13 ASRVVDEQY
TRBJ1-5 TRBV27 ASSLRGQGTQPQH
TRBJ1-2 TRBV2 ASSGILWALSNYGYT
TRBJ1-1 TRBV11-2 ASSTQKFGGQDTEAF
TRBJ1-4 TRBV28 ASSLDVSRGPSEKLF
TRBJ2-5 TRBV7-9 ASSTGTGGEGETQY
TRBJ2-7 TRBV28 ASSLCRGEPRRTYEQY
TRBJ1-5 TRBV27 ASKSLVEGGNQPQH
TRBJ1-2 TRBV7-9 ASSNDRARGYGYT
TRBJ1-2 TRBV29-1 SVRSGKGRYGYT